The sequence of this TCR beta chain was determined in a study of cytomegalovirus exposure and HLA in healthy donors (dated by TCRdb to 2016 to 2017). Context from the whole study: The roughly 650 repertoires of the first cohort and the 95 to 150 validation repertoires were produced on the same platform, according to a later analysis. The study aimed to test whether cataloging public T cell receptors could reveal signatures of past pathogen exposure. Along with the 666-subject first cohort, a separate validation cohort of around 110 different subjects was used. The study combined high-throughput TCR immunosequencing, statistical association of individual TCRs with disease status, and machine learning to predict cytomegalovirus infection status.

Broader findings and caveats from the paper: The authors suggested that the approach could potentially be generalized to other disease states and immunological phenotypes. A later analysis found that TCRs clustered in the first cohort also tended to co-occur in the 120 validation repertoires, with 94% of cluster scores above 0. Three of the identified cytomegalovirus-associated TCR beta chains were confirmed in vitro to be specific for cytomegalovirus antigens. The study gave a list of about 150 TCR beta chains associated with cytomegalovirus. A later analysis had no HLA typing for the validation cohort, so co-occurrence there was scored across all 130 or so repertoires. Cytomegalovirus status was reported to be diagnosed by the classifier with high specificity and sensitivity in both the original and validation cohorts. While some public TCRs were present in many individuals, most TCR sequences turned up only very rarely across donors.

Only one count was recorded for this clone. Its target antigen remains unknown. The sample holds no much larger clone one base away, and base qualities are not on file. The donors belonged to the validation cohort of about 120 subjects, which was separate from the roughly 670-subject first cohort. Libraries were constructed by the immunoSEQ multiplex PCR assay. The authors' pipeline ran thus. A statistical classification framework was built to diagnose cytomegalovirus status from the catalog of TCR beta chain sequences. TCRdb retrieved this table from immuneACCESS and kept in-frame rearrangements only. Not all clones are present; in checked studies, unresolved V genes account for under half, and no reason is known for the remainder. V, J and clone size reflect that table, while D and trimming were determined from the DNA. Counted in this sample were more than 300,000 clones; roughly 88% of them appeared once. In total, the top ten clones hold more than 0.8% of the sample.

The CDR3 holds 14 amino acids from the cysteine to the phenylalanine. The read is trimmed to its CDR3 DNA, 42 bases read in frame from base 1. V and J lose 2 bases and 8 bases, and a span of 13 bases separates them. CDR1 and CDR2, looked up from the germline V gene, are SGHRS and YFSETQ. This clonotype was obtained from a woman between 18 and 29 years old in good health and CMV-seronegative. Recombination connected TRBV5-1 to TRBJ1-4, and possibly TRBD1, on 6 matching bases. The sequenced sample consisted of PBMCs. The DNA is TGCGCCAGCAGCTTCAGGCCAGGGGACGAAAAACTGTTTTTT. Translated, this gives CASSFRPGDEKLFF.